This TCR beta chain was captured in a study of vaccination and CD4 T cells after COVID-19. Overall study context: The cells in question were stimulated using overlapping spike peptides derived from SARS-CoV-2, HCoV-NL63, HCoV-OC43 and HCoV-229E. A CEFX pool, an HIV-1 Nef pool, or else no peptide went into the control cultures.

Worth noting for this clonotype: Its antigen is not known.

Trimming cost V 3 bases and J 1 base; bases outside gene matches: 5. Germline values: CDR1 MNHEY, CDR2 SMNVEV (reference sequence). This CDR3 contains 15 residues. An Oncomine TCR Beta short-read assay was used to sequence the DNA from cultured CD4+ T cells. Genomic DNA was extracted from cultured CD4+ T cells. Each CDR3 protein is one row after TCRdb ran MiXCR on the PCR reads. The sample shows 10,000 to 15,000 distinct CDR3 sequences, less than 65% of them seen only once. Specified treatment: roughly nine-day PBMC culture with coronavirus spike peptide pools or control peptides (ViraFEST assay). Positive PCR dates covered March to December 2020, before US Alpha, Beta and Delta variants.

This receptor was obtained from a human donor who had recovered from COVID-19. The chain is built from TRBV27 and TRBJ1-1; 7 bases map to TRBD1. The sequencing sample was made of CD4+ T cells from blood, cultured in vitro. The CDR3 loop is CASSFRGLGNTEAFF. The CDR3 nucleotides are TGTGCCAGCAGTTTTAGGGGGCTAGGGAACACTGAAGCTTTCTTT.